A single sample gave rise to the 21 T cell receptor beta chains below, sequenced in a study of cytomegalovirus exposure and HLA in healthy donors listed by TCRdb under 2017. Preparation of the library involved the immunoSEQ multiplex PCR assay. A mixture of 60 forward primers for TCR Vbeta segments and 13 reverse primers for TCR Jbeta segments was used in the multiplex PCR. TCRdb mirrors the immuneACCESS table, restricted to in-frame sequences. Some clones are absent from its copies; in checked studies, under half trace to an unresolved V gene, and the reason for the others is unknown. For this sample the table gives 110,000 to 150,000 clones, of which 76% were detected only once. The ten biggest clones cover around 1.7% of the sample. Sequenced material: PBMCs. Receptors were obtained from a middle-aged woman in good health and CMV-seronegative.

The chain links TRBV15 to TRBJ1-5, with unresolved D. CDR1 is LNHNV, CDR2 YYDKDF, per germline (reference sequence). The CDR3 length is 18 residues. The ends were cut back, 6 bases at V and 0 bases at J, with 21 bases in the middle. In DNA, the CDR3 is TGTGCCACCAGTCGGTTAGGAGGCCCGATCTATAGCAATCAGCCCCAGCATTTT. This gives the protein CATSRLGGPIYSNQPQHF.

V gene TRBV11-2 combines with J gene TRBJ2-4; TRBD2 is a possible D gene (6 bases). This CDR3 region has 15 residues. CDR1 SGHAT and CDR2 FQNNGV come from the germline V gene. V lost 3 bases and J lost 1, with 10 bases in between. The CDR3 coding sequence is TGTGCCAGCAGCTTCGGGGGTAACGCCAAAAACATTCAGTACTTC. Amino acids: CASSFGGNAKNIQYF.

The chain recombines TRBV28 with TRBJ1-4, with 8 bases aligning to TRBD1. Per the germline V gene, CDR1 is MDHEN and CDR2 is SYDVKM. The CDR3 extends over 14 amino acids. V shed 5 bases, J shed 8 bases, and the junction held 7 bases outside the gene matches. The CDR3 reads CASSTTGVGEKLFF. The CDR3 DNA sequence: TGTGCCAGCAGTACGACAGGGGTTGGAGAAAAACTGTTTTTT.

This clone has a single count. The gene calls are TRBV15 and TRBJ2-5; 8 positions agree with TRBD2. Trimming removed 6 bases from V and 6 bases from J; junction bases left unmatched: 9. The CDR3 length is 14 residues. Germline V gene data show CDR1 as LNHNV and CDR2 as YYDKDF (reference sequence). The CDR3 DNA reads TGTGCCACCAGGGCCGGGGGGGCGGTAAAGACCCAGTACTTC. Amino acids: CATRAGGAVKTQYF.

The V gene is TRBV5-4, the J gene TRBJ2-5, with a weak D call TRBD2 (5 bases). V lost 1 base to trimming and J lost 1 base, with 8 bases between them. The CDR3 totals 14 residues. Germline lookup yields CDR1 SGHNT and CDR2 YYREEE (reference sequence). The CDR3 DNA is TGTGCCAGCAGCTTGTTAGCGTCCCAAGAGACCCAGTACTTC. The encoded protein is CASSLLASQETQYF.

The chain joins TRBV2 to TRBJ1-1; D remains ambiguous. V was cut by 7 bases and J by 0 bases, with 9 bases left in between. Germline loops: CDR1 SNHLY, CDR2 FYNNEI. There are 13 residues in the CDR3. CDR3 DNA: TGTGCCAGCAAGAACAGCCTGAACACTGAAGCTTTCTTT. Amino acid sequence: CASKNSLNTEAFF.

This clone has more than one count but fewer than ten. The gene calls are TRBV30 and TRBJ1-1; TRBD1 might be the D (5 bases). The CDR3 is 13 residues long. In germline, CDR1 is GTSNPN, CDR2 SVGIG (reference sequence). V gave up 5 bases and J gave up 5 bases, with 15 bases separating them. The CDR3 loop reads CAWGDGAWTEAFF. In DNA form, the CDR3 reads TGTGCCTGGGGAGATGGGGCTTGGACTGAAGCTTTCTTT.

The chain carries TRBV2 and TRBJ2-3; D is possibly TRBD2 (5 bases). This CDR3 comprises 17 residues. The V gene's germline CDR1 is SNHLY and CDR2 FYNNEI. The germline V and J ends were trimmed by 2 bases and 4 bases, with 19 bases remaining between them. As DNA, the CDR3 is TGTGCCAGCAGTGAACTCCGAGGAGGAGTCAGCGCAGATACGCAGTATTTT. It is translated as CASSELRGGVSADTQYF. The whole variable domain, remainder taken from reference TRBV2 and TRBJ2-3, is EPEVTQTPSHQVTQMGQEVILRCVPISNHLYFYWYRQILGQKVEFLVSFYNNEISEKSEIFDDQFSVERPDGSNFTLKIRSTKLEDSAMYFCASSELRGGVSADTQYFGPGTRLTVL.

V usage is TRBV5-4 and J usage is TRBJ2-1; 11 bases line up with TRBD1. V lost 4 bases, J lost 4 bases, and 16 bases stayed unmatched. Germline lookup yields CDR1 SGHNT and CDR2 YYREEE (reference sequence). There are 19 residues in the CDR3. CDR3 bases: TGTGCCAGCAGCCTAACCAGGACAGGGGGCGACATAGCATACAATGAGCAGTTCTTC. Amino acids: CASSLTRTGGDIAYNEQFF. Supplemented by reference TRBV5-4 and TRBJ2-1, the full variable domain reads ETGVTQSPTHLIKTRGQQVTLRCSSQSGHNTVSWYQQALGQGPQFIFQYYREEENGRGNFPPRFSGLQFPNYSSELNVNALELDDSALYLCASSLTRTGGDIAYNEQFFGPGTRLTVL.

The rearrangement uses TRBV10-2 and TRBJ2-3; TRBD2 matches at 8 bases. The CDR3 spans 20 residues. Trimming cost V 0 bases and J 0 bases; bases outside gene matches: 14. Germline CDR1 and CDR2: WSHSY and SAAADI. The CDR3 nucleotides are TGCGCCAGCAGTGAGTCGCTAGGTCCCCTACTAGCGGCAAGCACAGATACGCAGTATTTT. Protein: CASSESLGPLLAASTDTQYF.

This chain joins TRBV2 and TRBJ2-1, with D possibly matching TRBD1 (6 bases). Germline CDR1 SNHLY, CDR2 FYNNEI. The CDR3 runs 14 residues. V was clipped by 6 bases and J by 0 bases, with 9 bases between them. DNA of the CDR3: TGTGCCAGCAGCGGGACATCCTCCTACAATGAGCAGTTCTTC. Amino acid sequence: CASSGTSSYNEQFF.

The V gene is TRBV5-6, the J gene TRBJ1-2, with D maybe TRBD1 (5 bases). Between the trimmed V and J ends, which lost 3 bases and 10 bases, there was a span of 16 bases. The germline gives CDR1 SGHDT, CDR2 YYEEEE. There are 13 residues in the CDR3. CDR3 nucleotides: TGTGCCAGCAGCTCACAAGACAGCCAGATCTACACCTTC. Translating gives CASSSQDSQIYTF.

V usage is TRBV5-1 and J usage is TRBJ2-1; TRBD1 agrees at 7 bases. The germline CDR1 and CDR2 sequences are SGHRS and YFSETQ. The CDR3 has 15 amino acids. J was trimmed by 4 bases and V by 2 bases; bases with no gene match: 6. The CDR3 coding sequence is TGCGCCAGCAGCTTACCGGGACAGCCTTACAATGAGCAGTTCTTC. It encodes CASSLPGQPYNEQFF.

The CDR3 DNA is TGTGCCAGCAGGCTCACGGGACAGACCTCTGGGGCCAACGTCCTGACTTTC. Translating it yields CASRLTGQTSGANVLTF. J is TRBJ2-6 and V is TRBV5-6; 7 nucleotides agree with TRBD1. Germline CDR1 reads SGHDT; CDR2 reads YYEEEE. The CDR3 runs to 17 residues. With V trimmed by 5 bases and J by 0 bases, 8 bases remained unmatched.

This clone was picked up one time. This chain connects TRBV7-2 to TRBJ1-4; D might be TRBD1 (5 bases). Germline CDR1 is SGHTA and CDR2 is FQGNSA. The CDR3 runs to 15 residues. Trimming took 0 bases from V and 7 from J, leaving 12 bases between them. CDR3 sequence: CASSLAVGLAEKLFF. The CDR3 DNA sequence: TGTGCCAGCAGCTTAGCTGTGGGGCTGGCTGAAAAACTGTTTTTT.

The CDR3 DNA is TGTGCCAGCAGCCGCGGACATTTCGGCCTTGACAATGAGCAGTTCTTC. Translation gives CASSRGHFGLDNEQFF. The V call is TRBV14, the J call TRBJ2-1, with D tentatively TRBD1 (5 bases). Trimming took 4 bases from V and 5 from J, leaving 18 bases between them. The CDR3 is 16 residues long. Germline values: CDR1 SGHDN, CDR2 FVKESK.

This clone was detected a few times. The CDR3 sequence: CASSYSEGQGNTEAFF. The CDR3 DNA is TGTGCCAGCAGTTACTCAGAAGGACAGGGGAATACTGAAGCTTTCTTT. This chain joins TRBV6-6 and TRBJ1-1; the match to TRBD1 covers 9 bases. The CDR3 covers 16 residues. Germline CDR1 reads MNHNY; CDR2 reads SVGAGI (reference sequence). The J segment lost 5 bases and the V segment lost 0 bases, leaving 7 bases of the junction unmatched.

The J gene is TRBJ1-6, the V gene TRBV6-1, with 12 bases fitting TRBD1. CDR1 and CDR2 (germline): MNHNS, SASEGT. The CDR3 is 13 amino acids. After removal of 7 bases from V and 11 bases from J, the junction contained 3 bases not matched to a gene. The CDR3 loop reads CASTWDRGPPLHF. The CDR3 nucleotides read TGTGCCAGCACCTGGGACAGGGGGCCACCCCTCCACTTT.

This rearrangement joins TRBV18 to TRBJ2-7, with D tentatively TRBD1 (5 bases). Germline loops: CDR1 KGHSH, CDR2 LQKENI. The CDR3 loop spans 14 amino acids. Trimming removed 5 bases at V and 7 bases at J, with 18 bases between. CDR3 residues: CASSDSVPPGEQYF. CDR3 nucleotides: TGTGCCAGCTCAGACAGCGTTCCTCCTGGTGAGCAGTACTTC.

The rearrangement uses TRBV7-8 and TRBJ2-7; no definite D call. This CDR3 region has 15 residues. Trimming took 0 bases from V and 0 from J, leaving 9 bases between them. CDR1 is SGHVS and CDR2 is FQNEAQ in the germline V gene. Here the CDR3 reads CASSLALSSSYEQYF. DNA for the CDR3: TGTGCCAGCAGCTTAGCACTTTCAAGCTCCTACGAGCAGTACTTC.

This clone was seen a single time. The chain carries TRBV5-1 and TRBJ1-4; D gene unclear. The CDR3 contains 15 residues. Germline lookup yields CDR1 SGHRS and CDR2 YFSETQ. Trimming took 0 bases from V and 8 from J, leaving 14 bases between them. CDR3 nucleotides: TGCGCCAGCAGCTTGGGATACAGTGGCGTAGAAAAACTGTTTTTT. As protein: CASSLGYSGVEKLFF.